This is a list of T cell receptor beta chains from one sample in a study of identical twins. TCRdb passed the 5' RACE reads through MiXCR, listing each CDR3 protein once. This sample has under 500,000 distinct CDR3 sequences; 14% occur once, and the top ten carry approximately 0.98%. The same data also contributed to another study, on yellow fever vaccine responses in identical twins.

The sequenced sample was CD4+ T cells sorted from blood. The receptor set was obtained from a woman younger than 35 in good health. Each CDR3 is given with its conserved first and last residue. Each record gives: J gene, V gene, D gene, CDR3 protein. The D gene is left open where the match is weak.

TRBJ1-2 | TRBV10-3 | TRBD1 | CAISEANGTGGLTGYGYTF
TRBJ2-1 | TRBV7-6 | NA | CASSLGTWGAGEQFF
TRBJ2-2 | TRBV24-1 | TRBD1 | CATRDRIGTGELFF
TRBJ1-1 | TRBV28 | NA | CASSSQSTSPPEAFF
TRBJ1-1 | TRBV7-6 | NA | CASSLYTNTEAFF
TRBJ2-4 | TRBV7-2 | NA | CASSFVRVQYF
TRBJ2-1 | TRBV6-1 | NA | CASSELLGGSYNEQFF
TRBJ2-7 | TRBV27 | NA | CASSFNGQISYEQYF
TRBJ2-3 | TRBV10-3 | TRBD2 | CATRLAGGYSTDTQYF
TRBJ2-3 | TRBV7-2 | NA | CASSLNVGDTQYF
TRBJ2-3 | TRBV10-3 | NA | CAISVSGPDTQYF
TRBJ1-1 | TRBV12-3/TRBV12-4 | NA | CASSPFNTEAFF
TRBJ1-1 | TRBV5-6 | NA | CASSFEQQNTEAFF
TRBJ2-7 | TRBV12-3/TRBV12-4 | TRBD2 | CASSFRTSGWGRYEQYF
TRBJ2-3 | TRBV7-2 | NA | CASRIPPANTQYF
TRBJ1-2 | TRBV12-3/TRBV12-4 | NA | CASSSRTGAGYTF
TRBJ1-1 | TRBV2 | NA | CASSASGTTEAFF
TRBJ2-1 | TRBV5-5 | TRBD1 | CASSLYSGQGNNEQFF
TRBJ2-7 | TRBV6-2/TRBV6-3 | NA | CASSRPAVYEQYF
TRBJ2-1 | TRBV10-3 | TRBD2 | CAISDIPSGGQGAEQFF
TRBJ2-1 | TRBV2 | NA | CAIRIRVSETSYNEQFF
TRBJ1-6 | TRBV6-1 | TRBD1 | CASSPGQGAQVAYNSPLHF
TRBJ2-7 | TRBV7-2 | NA | CASSLGGKSSYEQYF
TRBJ2-1 | TRBV5-4 | NA | CASSRDYEQFF
TRBJ2-1 | TRBV10-3 | NA | CAISERRGSYNEQFF
TRBJ2-7 | TRBV12-3/TRBV12-4 | TRBD1 | CASTPGQGYEQYF
TRBJ1-1 | TRBV20-1 | NA | CSARPVGRSLTEAFF
TRBJ1-5 | TRBV5-6 | NA | CASSSFTGYSNQPQHF
TRBJ2-2 | TRBV7-2 | NA | CASSRRTVLAAGELFF
TRBJ2-7 | TRBV20-1 | NA | CSARGGAVPYEQYF
TRBJ2-6 | TRBV5-6 | TRBD1 | CASRIGTGGVGANVLTF
TRBJ2-1 | TRBV30 | NA | CAWSQDNEQFF
TRBJ2-7 | TRBV7-2 | NA | CASSLDRAITYEQYF
TRBJ2-3 | TRBV7-8 | NA | CASSPTTGLKGITQYF
TRBJ2-1 | TRBV29-1 | TRBD2 | CSAPTGLAGARNEQFF
TRBJ2-2 | TRBV18 | NA | CASSLIDNTGELFF
TRBJ2-7 | TRBV27 | NA | CASSLIGGGGYEQYF
TRBJ2-3 | TRBV10-3 | NA | CAIRSGRGGTDTQYF
TRBJ2-3 | TRBV6-1 | NA | CASSATIGGRGFPDTQYF
TRBJ1-1 | TRBV12-3/TRBV12-4 | NA | CASSIAEGGTEAFF
TRBJ2-3 | TRBV18 | TRBD2 | CASSPRTSGGGSTDTQYF
TRBJ2-5 | TRBV3-1 | NA | CASSQDISGSATQYF
TRBJ2-2 | TRBV10-1 | NA | CASSESLSTGELFF
TRBJ2-1 | TRBV12-3/TRBV12-4 | NA | CASSLNLGGAGTYNEQFF
TRBJ2-5 | TRBV3-1 | TRBD2 | CASSRGLAGGFGTQYF
TRBJ1-5 | TRBV7-2 | NA | CASSFFGGGNQPQHF
TRBJ2-7 | TRBV7-2 | TRBD2 | CASSLIAGGPYEQYF
TRBJ2-3 | TRBV11-2 | TRBD1 | CASSIRDSALDTQYF
TRBJ2-5 | TRBV5-1 | TRBD2 | CASRIGLAWQETQYF
TRBJ2-1 | TRBV7-3 | NA | CASSLTGTDYNEQFF
TRBJ1-1 | TRBV12-3/TRBV12-4 | NA | CASSQRIEAFF
TRBJ1-6 | TRBV3-1 | TRBD1 | CASSQGQGGGSPLHF
TRBJ1-1 | TRBV14 | NA | CASSQSGIEAFF